This T cell receptor (beta chain) was captured by sequencing in a study of blood T cell repertoires in COVID-19. Across the study: From the United States, Italy and Spain came samples of acute and convalescent COVID-19. T cells, B-cell-depleted T cells, or PBMCs provided the cDNA or gDNA that served as material.

Authors' methods: Reference gene primers were amplified, and this amplification served to estimate nucleated cell counts. The repertoire was sequenced with immunoSEQ multiplex PCR; TCRdb's copy has only in-frame clones and lacks some. For V, J and clone size, that table is used; D and trimming come from the DNA. The data contain a few hundred thousand clones, about four fifths of them seen just once; the ten biggest clones take up 7.5% to 10%. This CDR3 is 13 amino acids long. Germline CDR1 MNHEY, CDR2 SVGAGI. The V gene lost 5 bases and the J gene lost 0 bases, with 8 bases spanning the gap. The V call is TRBV6-5, the J call TRBJ2-7; D gene uncertain. This receptor was obtained from a man older than 75 with acute or convalescent COVID-19. The sample consisted of peripheral blood. DNA for the CDR3: TGTGCCAGCAGTACGATGAGCTCCTACGAGCAGTACTTC. This translates into CASSTMSSYEQYF.